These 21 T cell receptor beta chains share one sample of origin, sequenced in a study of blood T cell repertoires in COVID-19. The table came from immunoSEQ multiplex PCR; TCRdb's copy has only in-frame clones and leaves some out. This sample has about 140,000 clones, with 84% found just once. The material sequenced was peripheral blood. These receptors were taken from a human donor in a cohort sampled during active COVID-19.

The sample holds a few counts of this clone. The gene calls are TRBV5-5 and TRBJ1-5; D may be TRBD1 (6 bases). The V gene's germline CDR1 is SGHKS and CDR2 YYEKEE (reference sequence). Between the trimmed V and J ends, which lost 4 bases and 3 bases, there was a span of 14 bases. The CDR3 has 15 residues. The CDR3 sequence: CASSLGGGDNQPQHF. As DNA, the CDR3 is TGTGCCAGCAGCCTGGGCGGGGGCGACAATCAGCCCCAGCATTTT.

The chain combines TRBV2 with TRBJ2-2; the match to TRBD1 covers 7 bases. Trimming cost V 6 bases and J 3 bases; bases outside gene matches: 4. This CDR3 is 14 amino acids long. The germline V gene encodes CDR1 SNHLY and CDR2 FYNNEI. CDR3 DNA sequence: TGTGCCAGCAGCCAGGGGGTTGACACCGGGGAGCTGTTTTTT. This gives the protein CASSQGVDTGELFF.

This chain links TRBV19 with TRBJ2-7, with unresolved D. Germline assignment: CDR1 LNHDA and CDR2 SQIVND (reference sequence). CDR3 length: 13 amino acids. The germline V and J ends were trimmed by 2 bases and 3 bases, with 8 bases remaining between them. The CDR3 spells CASSIQFNYEQYF. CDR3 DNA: TGTGCCAGTAGTATACAGTTTAACTACGAGCAGTACTTC.

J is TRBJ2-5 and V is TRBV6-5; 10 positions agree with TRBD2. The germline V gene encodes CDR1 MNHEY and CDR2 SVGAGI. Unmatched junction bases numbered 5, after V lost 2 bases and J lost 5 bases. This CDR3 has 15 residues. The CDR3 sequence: CASSYQLAGFETQYF. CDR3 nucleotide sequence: TGTGCCAGCAGTTACCAACTAGCGGGGTTTGAGACCCAGTACTTC.

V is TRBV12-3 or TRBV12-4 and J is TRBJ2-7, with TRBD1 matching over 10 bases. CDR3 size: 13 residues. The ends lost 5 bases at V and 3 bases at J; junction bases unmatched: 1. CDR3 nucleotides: TGTGCCAGCAGTAGGGACAGGGGCTACGAGCAGTACTTC. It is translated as CASSRDRGYEQYF.

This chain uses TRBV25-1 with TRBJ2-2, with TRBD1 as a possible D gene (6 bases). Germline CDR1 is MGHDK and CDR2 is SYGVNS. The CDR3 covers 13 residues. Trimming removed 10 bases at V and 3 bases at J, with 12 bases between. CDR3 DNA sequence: TGTGCCATGGGGGCGCAGGACACCGGGGAGCTGTTTTTT. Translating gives CAMGAQDTGELFF.

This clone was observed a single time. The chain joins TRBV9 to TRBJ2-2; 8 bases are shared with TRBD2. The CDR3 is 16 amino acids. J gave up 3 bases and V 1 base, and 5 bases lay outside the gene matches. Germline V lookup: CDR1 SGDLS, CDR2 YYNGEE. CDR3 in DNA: TGTGCCAGCAGCGTAAGCGGGGGCCCCGACACCGGGGAGCTGTTTTTT. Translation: CASSVSGGPDTGELFF.

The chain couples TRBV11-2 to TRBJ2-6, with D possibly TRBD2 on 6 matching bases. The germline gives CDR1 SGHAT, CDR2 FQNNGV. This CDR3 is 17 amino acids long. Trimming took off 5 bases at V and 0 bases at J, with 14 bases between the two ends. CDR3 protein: CASSPTRGISGANVLTF. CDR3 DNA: TGTGCCAGCAGCCCGACCCGGGGGATCTCTGGGGCCAACGTCCTGACTTTC.

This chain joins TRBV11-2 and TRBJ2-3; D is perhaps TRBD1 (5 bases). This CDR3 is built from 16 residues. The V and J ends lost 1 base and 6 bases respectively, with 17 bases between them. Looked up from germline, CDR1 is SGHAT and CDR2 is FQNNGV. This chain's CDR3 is CASSLGVMVAGDTQYF. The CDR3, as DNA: TGTGCCAGCAGCTTAGGGGTTATGGTGGCAGGGGATACGCAGTATTTT.

The CDR3 DNA follows: TGTGCCAGCAGATTTGGGACAGATGAAAAACTGTTTTTT. This sequence encodes CASRFGTDEKLFF. The J gene is TRBJ1-4, the V gene TRBV6-5; 7 bases are shared with TRBD1. Germline V gives CDR1 MNHEY, CDR2 SVGAGI. The CDR3 is 13 amino acids. With V trimmed by 6 bases and J by 6 bases, 4 bases remained unmatched.

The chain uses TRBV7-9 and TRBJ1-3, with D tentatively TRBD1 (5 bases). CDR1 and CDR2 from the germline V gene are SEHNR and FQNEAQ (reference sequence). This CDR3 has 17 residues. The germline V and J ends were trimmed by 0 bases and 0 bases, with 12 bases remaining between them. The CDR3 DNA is TGTGCCAGCAGCTTAGCCGGCAGGGCGAGCTCTGGAAACACCATATATTTT. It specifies CASSLAGRASSGNTIYF.

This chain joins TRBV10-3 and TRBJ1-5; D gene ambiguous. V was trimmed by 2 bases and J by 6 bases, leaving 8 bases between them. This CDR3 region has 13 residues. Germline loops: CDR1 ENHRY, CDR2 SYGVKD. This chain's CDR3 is CAISEPPGQPQHF. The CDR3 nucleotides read TGTGCCATCAGTGAGCCCCCAGGTCAGCCCCAGCATTTT.

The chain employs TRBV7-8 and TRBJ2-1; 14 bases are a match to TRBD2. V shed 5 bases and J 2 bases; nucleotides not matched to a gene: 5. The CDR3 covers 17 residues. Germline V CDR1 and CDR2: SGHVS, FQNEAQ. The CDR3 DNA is TGTGCCAGCAGCAAGGGACTAGCGGGGGCCACCTACAATGAGCAGTTCTTC. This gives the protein CASSKGLAGATYNEQFF.

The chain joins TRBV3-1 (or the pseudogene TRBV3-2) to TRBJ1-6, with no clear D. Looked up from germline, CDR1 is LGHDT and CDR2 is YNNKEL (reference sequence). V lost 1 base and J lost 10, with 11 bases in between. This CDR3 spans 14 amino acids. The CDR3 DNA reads TGTGCCAGCAGCCAAGTCGAGGCGAGGTCACCCCTCCACTTT. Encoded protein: CASSQVEARSPLHF.

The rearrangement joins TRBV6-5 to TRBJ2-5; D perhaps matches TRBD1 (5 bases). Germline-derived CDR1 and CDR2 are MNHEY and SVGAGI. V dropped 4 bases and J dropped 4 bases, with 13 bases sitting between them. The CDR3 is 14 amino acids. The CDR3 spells CASSSQGGAETQYF. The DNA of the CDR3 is TGTGCCAGCAGTTCCCAGGGTGGGGCAGAGACCCAGTACTTC.

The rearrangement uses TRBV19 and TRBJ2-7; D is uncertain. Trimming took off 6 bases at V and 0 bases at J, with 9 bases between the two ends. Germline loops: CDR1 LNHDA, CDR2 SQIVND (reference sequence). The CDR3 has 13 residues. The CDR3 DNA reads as TGTGCCAGTAGCCCCGGTGGCTCCTACGAGCAGTACTTC. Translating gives CASSPGGSYEQYF.

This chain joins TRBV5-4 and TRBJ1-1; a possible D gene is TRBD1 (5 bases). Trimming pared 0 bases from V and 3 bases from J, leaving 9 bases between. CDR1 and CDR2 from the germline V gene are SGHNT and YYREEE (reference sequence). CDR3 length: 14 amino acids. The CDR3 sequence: CASSLVQGYTEAFF. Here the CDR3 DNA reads TGTGCCAGCAGCTTGGTCCAGGGCTACACTGAAGCTTTCTTT.

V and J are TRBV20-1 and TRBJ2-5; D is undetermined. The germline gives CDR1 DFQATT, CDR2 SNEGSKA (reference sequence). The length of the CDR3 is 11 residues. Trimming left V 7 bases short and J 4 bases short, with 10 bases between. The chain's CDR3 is CSGWSSETQYF. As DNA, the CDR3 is TGCAGTGGGTGGAGCTCAGAGACCCAGTACTTC.

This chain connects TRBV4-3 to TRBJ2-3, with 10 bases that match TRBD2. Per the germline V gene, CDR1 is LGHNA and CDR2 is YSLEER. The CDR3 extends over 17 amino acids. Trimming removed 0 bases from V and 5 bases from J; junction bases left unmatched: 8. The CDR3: CASSQEVSGGIKDTQYF. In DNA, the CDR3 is TGCGCCAGCAGCCAAGAGGTTAGCGGGGGGATCAAAGATACGCAGTATTTT.

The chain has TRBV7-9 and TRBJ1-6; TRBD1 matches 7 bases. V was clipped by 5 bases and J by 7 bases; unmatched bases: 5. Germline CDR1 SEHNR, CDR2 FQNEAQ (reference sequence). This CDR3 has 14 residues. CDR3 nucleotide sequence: TGTGCCAGCAGCAACCGGGACAGCAATTCACCCCTCCACTTT. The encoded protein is CASSNRDSNSPLHF.

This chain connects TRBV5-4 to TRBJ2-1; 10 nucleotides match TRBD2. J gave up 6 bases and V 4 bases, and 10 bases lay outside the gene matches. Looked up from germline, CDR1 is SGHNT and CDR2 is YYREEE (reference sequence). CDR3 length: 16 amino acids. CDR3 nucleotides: TGTGCCAGCAGCCTCCCTGAGCGGGGGGGCCTCAATGAGCAGTTCTTC. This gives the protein CASSLPERGGLNEQFF.